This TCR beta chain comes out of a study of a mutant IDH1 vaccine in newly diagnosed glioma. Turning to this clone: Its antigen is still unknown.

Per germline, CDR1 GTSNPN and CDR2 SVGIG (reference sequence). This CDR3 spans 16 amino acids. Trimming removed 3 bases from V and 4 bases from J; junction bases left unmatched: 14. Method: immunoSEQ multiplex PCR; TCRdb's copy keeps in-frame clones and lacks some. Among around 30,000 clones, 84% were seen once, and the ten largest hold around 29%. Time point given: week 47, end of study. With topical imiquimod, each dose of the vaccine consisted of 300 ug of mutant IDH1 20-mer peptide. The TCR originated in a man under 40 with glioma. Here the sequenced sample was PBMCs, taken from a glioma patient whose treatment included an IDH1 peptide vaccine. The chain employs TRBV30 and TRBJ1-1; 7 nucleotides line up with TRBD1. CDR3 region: CAWRLMQGVWGTEAFF. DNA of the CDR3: TGTGCCTGGAGATTAATGCAGGGGGTCTGGGGCACTGAAGCTTTCTTT.